In this sample, the clone carrying this T cell receptor beta chain turned up a few times. V was pared by 5 bases and J by 8 bases, with 12 bases between. The CDR3 spans 13 residues. TCRdb called the RT-PCR reads again in MiXCR, with one record for every CDR3 protein. The sample contains about 200,000 distinct CDR3 sequences, 41% of which appear only once. This record belongs to a study of patients and donors after allogeneic stem cell transplantation. This sequence originates from a human donor who was either an allogeneic HSCT recipient or a stem cell or donor lymphocyte infusion donor (not recorded which). It is not recorded whose cells these are; they may come from a transplant donor. The sequencing sample was made of blood, either unsorted or a sorted T cell fraction (not recorded which). The chain employs TRBV12-3 or TRBV12-4 and TRBJ1-4; possible D gene TRBD1, 6 bases. The CDR3 sequence: CASSRRQAEKLFF. Written as DNA, the CDR3 is TGTGCCAGCAGTCGCCGACAGGCGGAAAAACTGTTTTTT.